Each of the 30 T cell receptor beta chains below was sequenced from the same sample in a study of cytomegalovirus exposure and HLA in healthy donors. Primers: 60 Vbeta forward and 13 Jbeta reverse. Some clones are missing from TCRdb's copy, which holds only in-frame ones; the method was immunoSEQ multiplex PCR. This table has some 210,000 clones, about 89% appearing once. Sequences were obtained from PBMCs. All receptors come from a young man in good health and CMV-seronegative.

This rearrangement joins TRBV7-9 to TRBJ2-3; a weak D match, TRBD1 (5 bases). The germline V and J ends were trimmed by 6 bases and 6 bases, with 13 bases remaining between them. The CDR3 length is 13 residues. CDR1 SEHNR and CDR2 FQNEAQ come from the germline V gene (reference sequence). CDR3 DNA sequence: TGTGCCAGCAGTTCTCTATCAGGGGATACGCAGTATTTT. It is translated as CASSSLSGDTQYF.

The chain carries TRBV4-2 and TRBJ2-2; TRBD2 matches 9 bases. The CDR3 extends over 15 amino acids. Looked up from germline, CDR1 is LGHNA and CDR2 is YNFKEQ. V lost 4 bases and J lost 6; bases outside the gene matches: 6. The CDR3 loop reads CASSPSGGGAGELFF. CDR3 bases: TGTGCCAGCAGCCCCTCTGGCGGGGGGGCCGGGGAGCTGTTTTTT.

The rearrangement joins TRBV30 to TRBJ1-5; the D is unclear. V was pared by 5 bases and J by 2 bases, with 10 bases between. Germline V gene lookup returns CDR1 GTSNPN and CDR2 SVGIG (reference sequence). The CDR3 is 13 residues long. CDR3 region: CAWAMEGNQPQHF. The CDR3 DNA is TGTGCCTGGGCCATGGAGGGCAATCAGCCCCAGCATTTT.

The chain links TRBV6-6 to TRBJ2-3; D possibly corresponds to TRBD2 (6 bases). The V end lost 11 bases, the J end lost 2 bases, and 14 bases lay between the germline ends. This CDR3 spans 13 amino acids. Per germline, CDR1 MNHNY and CDR2 SVGAGI (reference sequence). CDR3 nucleotide sequence: TGTGCCGAACGGGGGAGTGACACAGATACGCAGTATTTT. Residues: CAERGSDTDTQYF.

The chain has TRBV30 and TRBJ2-7; D remains unclear. V lost 2 bases and J 2 bases, leaving 7 bases between the germline ends. This CDR3 comprises 12 residues. Germline V gene data show CDR1 as GTSNPN and CDR2 as SVGIG (reference sequence). This chain's CDR3 is CAWSLAAYEQYF. The CDR3 DNA reads as TGTGCCTGGAGTCTGGCAGCCTACGAGCAGTACTTC.

This sequence joins TRBV7-9 and TRBJ1-2; TRBD1 matches at 7 bases. Germline values: CDR1 SEHNR, CDR2 FQNEAQ (reference sequence). This CDR3 contains 13 residues. Losses at the gene ends were 5 bases for V and 6 bases for J; bases not matched to a gene: 6. Here the CDR3 reads CASSTGTVDGYTF. CDR3 in DNA: TGTGCCAGCAGCACCGGGACAGTTGATGGCTACACCTTC.

The V call is TRBV2, the J call TRBJ2-6; 10 bases match TRBD1. J was trimmed by 3 bases and V by 6 bases; bases with no gene match: 5. CDR1 is SNHLY and CDR2 is FYNNEI in the germline V gene. CDR3 length: 16 amino acids. The DNA for the CDR3 is TGTGCCAGCAGCCGGACAGGGGGTGGTGGGGCCAACGTCCTGACTTTC. This sequence encodes CASSRTGGGGANVLTF.

The genes are TRBV28 and TRBJ1-2; D remains unclear. Germline values: CDR1 MDHEN, CDR2 SYDVKM. CDR3 length equals 13 residues. V was cut by 4 bases and J by 4 bases, with 10 bases left in between. CDR3 protein: CASSSFSGYGYTF. DNA of the CDR3: TGTGCCAGCAGTTCATTCAGTGGCTATGGCTACACCTTC.

This clone has a handful of counts. The chain employs TRBV5-5 and TRBJ2-7; D call uncertain. The CDR3 is 13 residues long. Germline V gene lookup returns CDR1 SGHKS and CDR2 YYEKEE (reference sequence). Trimming shortened V by 0 bases and J by 3 bases, and 7 bases separated the two germline ends. The CDR3 here is CASSLGHVYEQYF. As DNA, the CDR3 is TGTGCCAGCAGCTTGGGACACGTCTACGAGCAGTACTTC.

The chain employs TRBV7-8 and TRBJ1-5; the match to TRBD1 covers 7 bases. Germline CDR1 is SGHVS and CDR2 is FQNEAQ. With V trimmed by 5 bases and J by 4 bases, 2 bases remained unmatched. The CDR3 length is 13 residues. The CDR3 loop reads CASSRDRNQPQHF. The CDR3 nucleotides read TGTGCCAGCAGCCGGGACAGAAATCAGCCCCAGCATTTT.

The rearrangement uses TRBV19 and TRBJ1-2, with D possibly being TRBD1 (5 bases). The V gene's germline CDR1 is LNHDA and CDR2 SQIVND (reference sequence). This CDR3 region has 16 residues. Trimming shortened V by 6 bases and J by 3 bases, and 20 bases separated the two germline ends. CDR3 DNA: TGTGCCAGTAGGGGTGGGCAGGGTATCTCCTACTATGGCTACACCTTC. It is translated as CASRGGQGISYYGYTF.

The V and J genes are TRBV2 and TRBJ2-5; the D is unclear. V was pared by 6 bases and J by 5 bases, with 16 bases between. The CDR3 loop spans 14 amino acids. CDR1 SNHLY and CDR2 FYNNEI come from the germline V gene. CDR3 coding DNA: TGTGCCAGCAGACCCGAGATGGTCACGGAGACCCAGTACTTC. Protein product: CASRPEMVTETQYF.

V and J are TRBV28 and TRBJ1-5; 10 bases fit TRBD1. The germline V gene encodes CDR1 MDHEN and CDR2 SYDVKM. The CDR3 consists of 12 residues. CDR3 nucleotide sequence: TGTTTAGTGACAGGGGGCGGTCAGCCCCAGCATTTT. Encoded protein: CLVTGGGQPQHF.

V usage is TRBV7-6 and J usage is TRBJ2-1; possibly TRBD1 for D (7 bases). The V end was cut by 2 bases, the J end by 1 base, with 15 bases between. This CDR3 is built from 17 residues. Germline lookup yields CDR1 SGHVS and CDR2 FNYEAQ. The CDR3 DNA follows: TGTGCCAGCAGCTTATACTGGGGGGACAGATCCTACAATGAGCAGTTCTTC. Amino acid sequence: CASSLYWGDRSYNEQFF. Full variable domain (remainder filled in from reference TRBV7-6 and TRBJ2-1): GAGVSQSPRYKVTKRGQDVALRCDPISGHVSLYWYRQALGQGPEFLTYFNYEAQQDKSGLPNDRFSAERPEGSISTLTIQRTEQRDSAMYRCASSLYWGDRSYNEQFFGPGTRLTVL.

The rearrangement uses TRBV14 and TRBJ2-5, with D perhaps matching TRBD2 (6 bases). The germline V gene encodes CDR1 SGHDN and CDR2 FVKESK. V dropped 4 bases and J dropped 6 bases, with 12 bases sitting between them. The CDR3 covers 13 residues. The chain's CDR3 is CASSLLGGKTQYF. CDR3 DNA sequence: TGTGCCAGCAGCCTTCTAGGAGGGAAGACCCAGTACTTC.

The gene calls are TRBV28 and TRBJ1-6, with D maybe TRBD1 (5 bases). Per the germline V gene, CDR1 is MDHEN and CDR2 is SYDVKM. With 7 bases removed from V and 0 bases from J, the gap between germline ends came to 10 bases. CDR3 length equals 15 residues. The CDR3: CASNGGNSYNSPLHF. Here the CDR3 DNA reads TGTGCCAGCAATGGGGGGAACTCCTATAATTCACCCCTCCACTTT.

The chain uses TRBV30 and TRBJ1-5; the match to TRBD1 covers 8 bases. After removal of 5 bases from V and 6 bases from J, the junction contained 3 bases not matched to a gene. This CDR3 has 12 residues. Looked up from germline, CDR1 is GTSNPN and CDR2 is SVGIG (reference sequence). The CDR3 spells CAWGQGAQPQHF. DNA of the CDR3: TGTGCCTGGGGTCAGGGGGCTCAGCCCCAGCATTTT.

This chain uses TRBV30 with TRBJ1-2; possibly TRBD1 for D (6 bases). CDR3 size: 11 residues. Trimming left V 0 bases short and J 14 bases short, with 13 bases between. Germline V gene sequence: CDR1 GTSNPN, CDR2 SVGIG (reference sequence). The CDR3 bases are TGTGCCTGGAGTGTACCGGGACACCCTACCTTC. The encoded protein is CAWSVPGHPTF. The entire variable domain, with the rest obtained from reference TRBV30 and TRBJ1-2, is as follows: SQTIHQWPATLVQPVGSPLSLECTVEGTSNPNLYWYRQAAGRGLQLLFYSVGIGQISSEVPQNLSASRPQDRQFILSSKKLLLSDSGFYLCAWSVPGHPTFGSGTRLTVV.

V gene TRBV28 combines with J gene TRBJ1-2, with a possible D match to TRBD1 (6 bases). CDR1 is MDHEN and CDR2 is SYDVKM in the germline V gene. The CDR3 consists of 14 residues. V gave up 2 bases and J gave up 1 base, with 8 bases separating them. The CDR3 here is CASSLKQGNYGYTF. The CDR3 DNA follows: TGTGCCAGCAGTTTAAAACAGGGTAACTATGGCTACACCTTC.

This sequence joins TRBV6-1 and TRBJ2-3; D is unclear. V was shortened by 4 bases and J by 2 bases, with 16 bases between the two germline ends. The CDR3 runs to 16 residues. CDR1 and CDR2 (germline): MNHNS, SASEGT. As DNA, the CDR3 is TGTGCCAGCAGTGTCGTTTTTCGGAGTTCCACAGATACGCAGTATTTT. Translation gives CASSVVFRSSTDTQYF.

V gene TRBV28 combines with J gene TRBJ2-1; 8 nucleotides agree with TRBD2. The CDR3 spans 15 residues. Germline trimming cut 11 bases from V and 8 bases from J; bases unmatched to any gene: 17. Germline lookup yields CDR1 MDHEN and CDR2 SYDVKM. The CDR3 DNA sequence: TGTGCCTCCCTCGGTAGTAGCGGGACTTTATATGAGCAGTTCTTC. This gives the protein CASLGSSGTLYEQFF.

The chain combines TRBV29-1 with TRBJ2-5; D perhaps matches TRBD2 (6 bases). Matching the DNA end better, TRBJ2-7 makes the J call doubtful. Germline loops: CDR1 SQVTM, CDR2 ANQGSEA. This CDR3 is built from 14 residues. CDR3 amino acids: CSVEEGGGNNEQYF. The CDR3 DNA is TGCAGCGTTGAAGAGGGTGGAGGGAACAACGAGCAGTACTTC.

The chain carries TRBV6-4 and TRBJ1-2; D might be TRBD1 (6 bases). The CDR3 spans 14 residues. Germline CDR1 and CDR2: MRHNA and SNTAGT. V gave up 6 bases and J gave up 7 bases, with 18 bases separating them. The CDR3 here is CASREPGQRGGYTF. In nucleotides, the CDR3 is TGTGCCAGCAGAGAGCCGGGACAACGCGGTGGCTACACCTTC.

Note on this clone: Additional DNA sequences in this sample encode the identical CDR3. V gene TRBV6-4 combines with J gene TRBJ2-1; TRBD1 aligns across 10 bases. This CDR3 spans 14 amino acids. Germline CDR1 reads MRHNA; CDR2 reads SNTAGT. V lost 3 bases to trimming and J lost 4 bases; unmatched junction nucleotides: 0. Written as DNA, the CDR3 is TGTGCCAGCAGTGAGGACAGGGGGTACAATGAGCAGTTCTTC. This codes for CASSEDRGYNEQFF.

This clone was observed a few times. The chain combines TRBV9 with TRBJ2-3; TRBD2 matches 7 bases. The CDR3 runs 16 residues. CDR1 is SGDLS and CDR2 is YYNGEE in the germline V gene. V was pared by 1 base and J by 1 base, with 6 bases of the junction left unmatched. CDR3 in amino acids: CASSVTAAGRTDTQYF. The CDR3 bases are TGTGCCAGCAGCGTAACCGCAGCGGGACGCACAGATACGCAGTATTTT. The entire variable domain, with the rest obtained from reference TRBV9 and TRBJ2-3, is as follows: DSGVTQTPKHLITATGQRVTLRCSPRSGDLSVYWYQQSLDQGLQFLIQYYNGEERAKGNILERFSAQQFPDLHSELNLSSLELGDSALYFCASSVTAAGRTDTQYFGPGTRLTVL.

The chain uses TRBV5-1 and TRBJ1-1; D may be TRBD1 (6 bases). The length of the CDR3 is 13 residues. Per germline, CDR1 SGHRS and CDR2 YFSETQ. Deletions cut 2 bases from V and 8 bases from J, with 13 bases between. In DNA form, the CDR3 reads TGCGCCAGCAGCTTAGCGGGGGCTACCGAAGCTTTCTTT. Its translation is CASSLAGATEAFF.

This chain links TRBV4-1 with TRBJ1-4, with D hard to call. The V gene's germline CDR1 is MGHRA and CDR2 YSYEKL. Trimming removed 4 bases at V and 8 bases at J, with 17 bases between. This CDR3 contains 15 residues. The CDR3 here is CASSPWSGVAEKLFF. The CDR3 coding sequence is TGCGCCAGCAGCCCGTGGTCGGGTGTAGCCGAAAAACTGTTTTTT.

The chain has TRBV5-1 and TRBJ2-7; the match to TRBD2 covers 7 bases. The germline CDR1 and CDR2 sequences are SGHRS and YFSETQ. With V trimmed by 0 bases and J by 7 bases, 7 bases remained unmatched. The CDR3 runs 14 residues. CDR3 coding DNA: TGCGCCAGCAGCTTGGTTGAAGGGGAGGGTGAGCAGTACTTC. It encodes CASSLVEGEGEQYF.

In regard to this clone: This may come from a read error, since a much larger clone is one base off. V is TRBV6-4 and J is TRBJ2-3; 10 nucleotides line up with TRBD2. V was pared by 3 bases and J by 8 bases, with 5 bases of the junction left unmatched. The germline gives CDR1 MRHNA, CDR2 SNTAGT. This CDR3 is built from 14 residues. The CDR3 region is CASSEAGGPGTQYF. CDR3 nucleotide sequence: TGTGCCAGCAGTGAAGCGGGAGGGCCAGGTACGCAGTATTTT.

The chain carries TRBV7-2 and TRBJ2-7; 8 bases map to TRBD1. This CDR3 comprises 16 residues. V gave up 5 bases and J gave up 3 bases; unmatched junction bases: 12. Germline values: CDR1 SGHTA, CDR2 FQGNSA. CDR3 sequence (DNA): TGTGCCAGCAGCCCCCGCTTAGGGACAGGCCACTACGAGCAGTACTTC. This gives the protein CASSPRLGTGHYEQYF. The variable domain in full, completed from reference TRBV7-2 and TRBJ2-7, reads GAGVSQSPSNKVTEKGKDVELRCDPISGHTALYWYRQSLGQGLEFLIYFQGNSAPDKSGLPSDRFSAERTGGSVSTLTIQRTQQEDSAVYLCASSPRLGTGHYEQYFGPGTRLTVT.